This entry concerns a single T cell receptor beta chain. The data were obtained in a study of blood T cell repertoires in COVID-19. Study in general: Sites in the United States, Italy and Spain provided acute and convalescent COVID-19 samples.

The repertoire was sequenced with immunoSEQ multiplex PCR; TCRdb's copy has only in-frame clones and lacks some. The sample shows around 170,000 clones, roughly 86% of them seen only once. The CDR3 runs to 15 residues. Germline V gene sequence: CDR1 SNHLY, CDR2 FYNNEI. With 4 bases clipped from V and 7 bases from J, the junction kept 10 bases outside the gene matches. The J gene is TRBJ2-1, the V gene TRBV2; TRBD2 agrees at 7 bases. The sequence was collected from a woman younger than 45 who had recovered from COVID-19. The specimen sequenced was PBMCs or T cells enriched from blood (not recorded which). The CDR3 here is CASSVLASGGNEQFF. As DNA, the CDR3 is TGTGCCAGCAGTGTTCTGGCTAGCGGTGGTAATGAGCAGTTCTTC. Drawing the rest from reference TRBV2 and TRBJ2-1, the complete variable domain is EPEVTQTPSHQVTQMGQEVILRCVPISNHLYFYWYRQILGQKVEFLVSFYNNEISEKSEIFDDQFSVERPDGSNFTLKIRSTKLEDSAMYFCASSVLASGGNEQFFGPGTRLTVL.